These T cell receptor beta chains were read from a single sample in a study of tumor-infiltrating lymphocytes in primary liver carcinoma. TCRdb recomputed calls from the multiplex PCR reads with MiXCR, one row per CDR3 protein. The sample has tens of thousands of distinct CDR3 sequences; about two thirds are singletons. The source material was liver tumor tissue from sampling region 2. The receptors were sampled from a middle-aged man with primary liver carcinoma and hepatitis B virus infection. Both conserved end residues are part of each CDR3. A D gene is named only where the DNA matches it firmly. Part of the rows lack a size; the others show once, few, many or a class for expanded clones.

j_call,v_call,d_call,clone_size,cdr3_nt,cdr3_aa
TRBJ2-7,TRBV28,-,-,TGTGCCAGCAGCGGGGACCGCGACTACGAGCAGTACTTC,CASSGDRDYEQYF
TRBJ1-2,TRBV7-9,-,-,TGTGCCAGCATCCCAGAGGGCAGGCTGTCCCAGTATGGCTGCACCTTC,CASIPEGRLSQYGCTF
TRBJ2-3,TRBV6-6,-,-,TGTGCCAGCAGTCCCATCGCGGGTGGAGTCACAGATACGCAGTATTTT,CASSPIAGGVTDTQYF
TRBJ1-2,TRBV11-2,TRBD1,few,TGTACCAGTAGCTTAAGTGGGACAGCCCTAGGAGGCTACACCTTC,CTSSLSGTALGGYTF
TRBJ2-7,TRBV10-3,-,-,TGTGCCATCAGAGCGGGGGACAGTCGGCCCGCGCAGTACTTC,CAIRAGDSRPAQYF
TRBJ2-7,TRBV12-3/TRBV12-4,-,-,TGTGCCAGCTCCCACGGCGCAGAACAGTACTTC,CASSHGAEQYF
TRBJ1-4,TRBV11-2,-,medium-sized,TGTGCCAGCAGCCCCGGCATAGCTCCAACTAATGAAAAACTGTTTTTT,CASSPGIAPTNEKLFF
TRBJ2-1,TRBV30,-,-,TGTGCCTGGAGGCAGAAAGGACACTCCTACAATGAGCAGTTCTTC,CAWRQKGHSYNEQFF
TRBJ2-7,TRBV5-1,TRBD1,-,TGCGCCAGTAGACGGGAACAGGGGGTTGCCTACGAGCAGTACTTC,CASRREQGVAYEQYF
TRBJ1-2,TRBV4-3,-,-,TGCGCCAGCAGCCGGAAAACAGGATGGGGAAACTATGGCTACACCTTC,CASSRKTGWGNYGYTF
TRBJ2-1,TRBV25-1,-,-,TGTGCCAGCCAAAGGTACAATGAGCAGTTCTTC,CASQRYNEQFF
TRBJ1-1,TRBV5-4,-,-,TGTGCCATCAGCTTGACAGAGTCGAAGAACACTGAAGCTTTCTTT,CAISLTESKNTEAFF
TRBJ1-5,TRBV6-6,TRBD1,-,TGTGCCAGCAGTTGGGTTCAGGGGGCGGATAACAATCAGCCCCAGCATTTT,CASSWVQGADNNQPQHF
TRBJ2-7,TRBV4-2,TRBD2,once,TGTGCCAGCCGTGGAAAACCGGGACTAGCGGGATGGCCACACGAGCAATACTTC,CASRGKPGLAGWPHEQYF
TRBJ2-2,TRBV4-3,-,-,TGTTCCAGCAGCCAATCACTTAGCGGGAACACCGGGGAGCTGTTTTTT,CSSSQSLSGNTGELFF
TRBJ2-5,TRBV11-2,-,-,TGTGCTAGCAGCTTAGATCCGCGGTCTAGTGGGAGAGGAGAGACCCAGTACTTC,CASSLDPRSSGRGETQYF
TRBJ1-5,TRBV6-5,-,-,TGCGCCAGCAGTTATACCCTGCCGACAGCCACTAGCAATCAGCCCCAGCATTTT,CASSYTLPTATSNQPQHF
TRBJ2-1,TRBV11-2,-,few,TGTGCCAGCAGCTCCGCTGCAGGCGGTAATGAGCAGTTCTTC,CASSSAAGGNEQFF
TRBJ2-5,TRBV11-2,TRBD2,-,TGTGCCAGTTGCCAAATTCCTGGCGGGGGGAAAGAGATCCAGTACTTC,CASCQIPGGGKEIQYF
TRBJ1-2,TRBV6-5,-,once,TGTGCCAACAGTTACGGGGTGAAGTATGGCTACACCTTC,CANSYGVKYGYTF
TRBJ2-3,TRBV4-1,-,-,TGCGTCAGCAGCCAGACCATTGCCCTATCGGGAGTCACCGATAGGCAGTATTTT,CVSSQTIALSGVTDRQYF
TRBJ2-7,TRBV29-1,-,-,TGCAGCGTTGAGTCGCAGGGGAACGGCGAGCAGTACTTC,CSVESQGNGEQYF
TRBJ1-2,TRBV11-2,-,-,TGTGCCAGCAGCTCGGGAGCTAACTATGGCTACATCTTC,CASSSGANYGYIF
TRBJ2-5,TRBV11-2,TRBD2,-,TGTGCCAGCAGCCATACTCCTGGCGGGGGGAAAGCGACCCGGTGCTTC,CASSHTPGGGKATRCF
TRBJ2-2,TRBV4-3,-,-,TGCGCCAACAGCCAAGATTTGGTGGTGGAGCTGTTTTTT,CANSQDLVVELFF
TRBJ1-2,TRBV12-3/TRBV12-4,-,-,TGTGCCAGCAGTCGTGACACACCCGTGGGTGGCTACAACTTC,CASSRDTPVGGYNF
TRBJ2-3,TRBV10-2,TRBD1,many,TGCGCCAGCAGTGAAAGACAGGGAGAAGCAGATACGCAGTATTTT,CASSERQGEADTQYF
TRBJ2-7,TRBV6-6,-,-,TGTGCCAGCAGTTCCGCCGGGACCACGTCGCAGTCCTACGAGCGGTACTTC,CASSSAGTTSQSYERYF